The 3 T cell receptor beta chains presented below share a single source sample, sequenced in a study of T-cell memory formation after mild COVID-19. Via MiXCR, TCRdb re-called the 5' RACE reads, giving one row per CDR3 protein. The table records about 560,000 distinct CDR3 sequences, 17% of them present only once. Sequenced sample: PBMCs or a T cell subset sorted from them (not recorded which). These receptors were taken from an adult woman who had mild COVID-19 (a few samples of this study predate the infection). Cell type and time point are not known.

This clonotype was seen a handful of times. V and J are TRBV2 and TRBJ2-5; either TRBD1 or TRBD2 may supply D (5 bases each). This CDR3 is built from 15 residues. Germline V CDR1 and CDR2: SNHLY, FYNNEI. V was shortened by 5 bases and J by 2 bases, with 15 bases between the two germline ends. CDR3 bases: TGTGCCAGCAGTCACAAATCGGGACCGCAAGAGACCCAGTACTTC. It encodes CASSHKSGPQETQYF.

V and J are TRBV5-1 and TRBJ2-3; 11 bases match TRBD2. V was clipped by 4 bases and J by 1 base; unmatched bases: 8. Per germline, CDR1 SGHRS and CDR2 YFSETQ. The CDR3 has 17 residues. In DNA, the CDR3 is TGCGCCAGCAGCCTCCTTACGACTAGCGGGGGCACAGATACGCAGTATTTT. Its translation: CASSLLTTSGGTDTQYF.

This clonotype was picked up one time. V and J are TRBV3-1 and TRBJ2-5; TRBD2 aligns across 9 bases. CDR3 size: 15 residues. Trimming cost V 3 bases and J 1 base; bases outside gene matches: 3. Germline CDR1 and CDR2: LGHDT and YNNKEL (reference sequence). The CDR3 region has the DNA TGTGCCAGCAGCCAGTGGCGGGGGGGCCAAGAGACCCAGTACTTC. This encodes CASSQWRGGQETQYF.